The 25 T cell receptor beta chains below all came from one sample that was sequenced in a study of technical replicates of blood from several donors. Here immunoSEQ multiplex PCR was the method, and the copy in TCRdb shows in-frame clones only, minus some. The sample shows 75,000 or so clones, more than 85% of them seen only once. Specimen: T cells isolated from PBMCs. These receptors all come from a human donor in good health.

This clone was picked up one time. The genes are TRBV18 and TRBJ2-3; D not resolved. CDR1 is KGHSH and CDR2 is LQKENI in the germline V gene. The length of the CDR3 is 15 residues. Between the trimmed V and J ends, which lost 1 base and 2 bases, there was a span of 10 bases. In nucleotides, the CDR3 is TGTGCCAGCTCACCACTCAACTCCTACACAGATACGCAGTATTTT. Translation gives CASSPLNSYTDTQYF.

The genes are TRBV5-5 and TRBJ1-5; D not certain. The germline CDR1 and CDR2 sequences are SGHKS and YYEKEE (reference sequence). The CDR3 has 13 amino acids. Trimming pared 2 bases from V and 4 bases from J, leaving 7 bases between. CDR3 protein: CASSLQYNQPQHF. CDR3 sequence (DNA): TGTGCCAGCAGCTTACAGTATAATCAGCCCCAGCATTTT.

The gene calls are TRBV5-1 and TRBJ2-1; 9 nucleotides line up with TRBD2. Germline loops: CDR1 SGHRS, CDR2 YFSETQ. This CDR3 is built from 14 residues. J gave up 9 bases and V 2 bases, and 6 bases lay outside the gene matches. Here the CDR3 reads CASSFSGGVGEQFF. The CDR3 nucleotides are TGCGCCAGCAGCTTTAGCGGGGGTGTCGGTGAGCAGTTCTTC.

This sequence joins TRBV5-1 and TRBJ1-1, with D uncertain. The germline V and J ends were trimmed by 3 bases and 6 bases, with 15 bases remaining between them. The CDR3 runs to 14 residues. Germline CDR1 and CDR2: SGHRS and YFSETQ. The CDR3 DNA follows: TGCGCCAGCAGCTACCTTCCGGGAAGGGCTGAAGCTTTCTTT. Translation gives CASSYLPGRAEAFF.

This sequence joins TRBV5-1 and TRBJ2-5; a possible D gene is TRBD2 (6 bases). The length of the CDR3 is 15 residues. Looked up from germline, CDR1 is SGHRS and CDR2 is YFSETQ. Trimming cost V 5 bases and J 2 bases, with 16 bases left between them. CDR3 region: CASRVGEAGQETQYF. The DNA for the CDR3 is TGCGCCAGCAGAGTCGGGGAGGCAGGTCAAGAGACCCAGTACTTC.

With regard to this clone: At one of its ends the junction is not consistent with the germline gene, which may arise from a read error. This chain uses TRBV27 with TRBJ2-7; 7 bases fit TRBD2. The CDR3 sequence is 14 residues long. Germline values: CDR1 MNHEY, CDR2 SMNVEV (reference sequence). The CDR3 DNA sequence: TGTGCCAGCAGTGCCGGCGGGGGTGTGTTTCCGGTTCACTTC. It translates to CASSAGGGVFPVHF.

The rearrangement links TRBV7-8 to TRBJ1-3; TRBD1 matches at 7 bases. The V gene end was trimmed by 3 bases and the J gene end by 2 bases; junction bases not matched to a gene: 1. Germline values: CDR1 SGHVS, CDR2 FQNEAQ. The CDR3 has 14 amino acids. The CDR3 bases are TGTGCCAGCAGCTTCGGGACAGCTGGAAACACCATATATTTT. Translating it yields CASSFGTAGNTIYF.

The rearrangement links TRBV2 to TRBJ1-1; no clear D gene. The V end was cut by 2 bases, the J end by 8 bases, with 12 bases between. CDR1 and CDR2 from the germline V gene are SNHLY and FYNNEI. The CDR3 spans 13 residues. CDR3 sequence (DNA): TGTGCCAGCAGTGAATTAGAAGAATACGAAGCTTTCTTT. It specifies CASSELEEYEAFF.

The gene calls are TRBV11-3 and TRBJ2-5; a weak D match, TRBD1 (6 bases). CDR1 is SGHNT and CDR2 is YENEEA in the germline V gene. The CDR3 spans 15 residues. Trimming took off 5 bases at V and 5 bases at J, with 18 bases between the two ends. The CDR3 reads CASSPVRDNEETQYF. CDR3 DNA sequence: TGTGCCAGCAGCCCTGTTCGGGACAATGAGGAGACCCAGTACTTC.

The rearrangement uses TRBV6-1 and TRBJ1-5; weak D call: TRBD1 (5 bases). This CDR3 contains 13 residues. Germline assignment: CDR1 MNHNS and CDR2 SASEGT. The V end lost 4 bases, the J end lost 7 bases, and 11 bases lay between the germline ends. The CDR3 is CASSVGVGQPQHF. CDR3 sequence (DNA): TGTGCCAGCAGTGTAGGGGTCGGGCAGCCCCAGCATTTT.

The CDR3, as DNA: TGCGCCAGCAGCCAATTCGGCAGGGTAGATGGAGATACGCAGTATTTT. Residues: CASSQFGRVDGDTQYF. The chain links TRBV4-1 to TRBJ2-3, with D possibly being TRBD1 (5 bases). V lost 2 bases and J 5 bases, leaving 17 bases between the germline ends. This CDR3 has 16 amino acids. Germline CDR1 reads MGHRA; CDR2 reads YSYEKL.

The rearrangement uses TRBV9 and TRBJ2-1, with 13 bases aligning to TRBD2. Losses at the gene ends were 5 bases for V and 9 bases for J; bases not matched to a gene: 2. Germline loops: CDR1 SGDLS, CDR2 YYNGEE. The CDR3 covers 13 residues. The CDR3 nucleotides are TGTGCCAGCAGGACTAGCGGGGGGACTGAGCAGTTCTTC. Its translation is CASRTSGGTEQFF.

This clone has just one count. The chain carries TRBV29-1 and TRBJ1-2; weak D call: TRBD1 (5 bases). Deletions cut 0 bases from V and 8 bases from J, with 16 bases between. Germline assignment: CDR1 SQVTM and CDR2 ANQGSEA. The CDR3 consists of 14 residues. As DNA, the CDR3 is TGCAGCGTTGAAGATCCCGCGGGAGGGGTCGGCTACACCTTC. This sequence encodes CSVEDPAGGVGYTF.

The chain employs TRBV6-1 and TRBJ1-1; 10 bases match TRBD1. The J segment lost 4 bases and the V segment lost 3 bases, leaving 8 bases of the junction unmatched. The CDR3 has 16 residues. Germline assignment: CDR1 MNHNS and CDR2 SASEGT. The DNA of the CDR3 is TGTGCCAGCAGTGATTTAGCGGGACAGGGGAGCACTGAAGCTTTCTTT. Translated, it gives CASSDLAGQGSTEAFF.

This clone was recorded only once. The CDR3 loop is CSVGLAGVGEQYF. The CDR3, as DNA: TGCAGCGTTGGACTAGCGGGAGTGGGTGAGCAGTACTTC. V usage is TRBV29-1 and J usage is TRBJ2-7, with TRBD2 matching over 12 bases. Trimming cost V 4 bases and J 7 bases; bases outside gene matches: 5. Germline V lookup: CDR1 SQVTM, CDR2 ANQGSEA. The CDR3 spans 13 residues.

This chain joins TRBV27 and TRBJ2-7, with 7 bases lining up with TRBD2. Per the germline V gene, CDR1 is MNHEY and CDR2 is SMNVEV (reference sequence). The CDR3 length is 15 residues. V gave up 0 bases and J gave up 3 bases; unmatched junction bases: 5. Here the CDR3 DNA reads TGTGCCAGCAGTTTATCGAGCGGGACCCTCTACGAGCAGTACTTC. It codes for CASSLSSGTLYEQYF.

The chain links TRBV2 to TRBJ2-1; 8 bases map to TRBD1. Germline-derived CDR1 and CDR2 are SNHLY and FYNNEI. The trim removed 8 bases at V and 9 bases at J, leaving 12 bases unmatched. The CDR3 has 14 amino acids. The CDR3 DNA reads TGTGCCAGCTCGCTGGCCAGGGGGCCCGGTGAGCAGTTCTTC. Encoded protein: CASSLARGPGEQFF.

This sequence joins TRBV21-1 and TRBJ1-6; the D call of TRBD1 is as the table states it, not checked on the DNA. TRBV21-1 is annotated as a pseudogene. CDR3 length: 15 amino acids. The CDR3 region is CASSKGTVYNSPLHF. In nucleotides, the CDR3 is TGTGCCAGCAGCAAAGGGACAGTCTATAATTCACCCCTCCACTTT.

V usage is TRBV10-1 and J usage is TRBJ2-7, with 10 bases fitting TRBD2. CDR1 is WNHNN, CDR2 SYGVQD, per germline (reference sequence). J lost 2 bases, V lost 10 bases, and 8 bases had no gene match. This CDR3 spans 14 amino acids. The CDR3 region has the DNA TGCGCCACAAGTAGCGGGGGGAAGCCCTACGAGCAGTACTTC. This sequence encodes CATSSGGKPYEQYF.

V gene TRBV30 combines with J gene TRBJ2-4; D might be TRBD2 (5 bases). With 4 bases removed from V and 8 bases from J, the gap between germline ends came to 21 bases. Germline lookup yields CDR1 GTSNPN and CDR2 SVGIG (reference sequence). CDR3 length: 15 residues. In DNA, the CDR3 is TGTGCCTGGAAGGGCGGAGAGGGCCCGGGTCACATTCAGTACTTC. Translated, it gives CAWKGGEGPGHIQYF. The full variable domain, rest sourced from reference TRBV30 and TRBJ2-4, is SQTIHQWPATLVQPVGSPLSLECTVEGTSNPNLYWYRQAAGRGLQLLFYSVGIGQISSEVPQNLSASRPQDRQFILSSKKLLLSDSGFYLCAWKGGEGPGHIQYFGAGTRLSVL.

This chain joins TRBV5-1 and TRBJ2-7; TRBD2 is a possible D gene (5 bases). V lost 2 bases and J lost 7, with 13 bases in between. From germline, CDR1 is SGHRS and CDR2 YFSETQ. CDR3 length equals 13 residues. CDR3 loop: CASSLGLAMEQYF. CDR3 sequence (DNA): TGCGCCAGCAGCTTAGGACTGGCTATGGAGCAGTACTTC.

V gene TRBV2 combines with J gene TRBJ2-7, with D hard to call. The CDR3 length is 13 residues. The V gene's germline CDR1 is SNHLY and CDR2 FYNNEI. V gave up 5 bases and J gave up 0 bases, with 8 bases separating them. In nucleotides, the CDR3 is TGTGCCAGCAGTTATAGAGCCTCCTACGAGCAGTACTTC. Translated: CASSYRASYEQYF.

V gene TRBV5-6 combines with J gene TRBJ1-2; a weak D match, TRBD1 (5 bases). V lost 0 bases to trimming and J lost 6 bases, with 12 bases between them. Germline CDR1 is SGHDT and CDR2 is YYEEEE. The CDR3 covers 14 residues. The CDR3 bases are TGTGCCAGCAGCTTGGAGGGGTTGCCGCATGGCTACACCTTC. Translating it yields CASSLEGLPHGYTF.

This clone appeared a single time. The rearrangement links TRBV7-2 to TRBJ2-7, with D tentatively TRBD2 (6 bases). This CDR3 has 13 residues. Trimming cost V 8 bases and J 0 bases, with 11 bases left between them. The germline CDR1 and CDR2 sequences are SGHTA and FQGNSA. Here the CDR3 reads CASRDSNSYEQYF. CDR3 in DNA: TGTGCCAGCCGGGACTCCAACTCCTACGAGCAGTACTTC.

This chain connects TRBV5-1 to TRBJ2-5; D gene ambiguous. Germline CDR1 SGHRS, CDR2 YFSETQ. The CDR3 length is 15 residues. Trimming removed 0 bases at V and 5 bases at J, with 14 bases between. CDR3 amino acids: CASSLDGLLVETQYF. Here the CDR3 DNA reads TGCGCCAGCAGCTTGGATGGGCTCTTAGTGGAGACCCAGTACTTC.